A selection of T cell receptor beta chains follows, all from one sample in a study of T cell responses to AZD1222 COVID-19 vaccine. Assay: immunoSEQ multiplex PCR; the TCRdb copy retains only in-frame clones and omits some. This table has some 150,000 clones, about 90% appearing once. The specimen was peripheral blood, collected on day 0 of MenACWY control vaccination. Source of these receptors: an adult in good health. The CDR3 runs from the conserved cysteine through the conserved F or W. Each record gives: V gene, clone size, D gene, J gene, CDR3 DNA, CDR3 protein. D genes are given only for firm matches. Not every row has a clone size; where given, it reads once, few, many or a size class.

TRBV5-1	-	-	TRBJ2-1	TGCGCCAGCAGTTTAGGACAGAGCTCCTACAATGAGCAGTTCTTC	CASSLGQSSYNEQFF
TRBV10-2	-	-	TRBJ1-2	TGCGCCAGCTCGAAGGAGAGAACAGCGGATGGCTACACCTTC	CASSKERTADGYTF
TRBV3-1/TRBV3-2	-	-	TRBJ1-4	TGTGCCAGCAGCCAAGAGAGTTGGGGGCCAAAACTGTTTTTT	CASSQESWGPKLFF
TRBV27	-	-	TRBJ2-6	TGTGCCAGCAGTTTTTCCAGGCTGAGCGGGGCCAACGTCCTGACTTTC	CASSFSRLSGANVLTF
TRBV27	-	-	TRBJ2-7	TGTGCCAGCAGTTTATCCGGCCCCTACGAGCAGTACTTC	CASSLSGPYEQYF
TRBV7-9	-	-	TRBJ1-2	TGTGCCAGCAGCTTGATATCGACAGACGGCTACACCTTC	CASSLISTDGYTF
TRBV3-1/TRBV3-2	once	-	TRBJ2-1	TGTGCCAGCAGCCATGAGTGGAAGCTTGAGCAGTTCTTC	CASSHEWKLEQFF
TRBV2	-	-	TRBJ2-3	TGTGCCAGCAGTGAGGTGACAGATACGCAGTATTTT	CASSEVTDTQYF
TRBV9	few	-	TRBJ1-3	TGTGCCAGCAGCGTAGGGGTGTTCAGCTCTGGAAACACCATATATTTT	CASSVGVFSSGNTIYF
TRBV6-2/TRBV6-3	-	TRBD2	TRBJ2-3	TGTGCCAGCAGTTACGGCGGGAGGCAGTATTTT	CASSYGGRQYF
TRBV3-1/TRBV3-2	-	-	TRBJ2-1	TGTGCCAGCAGCCAAGTTGGGCGGAGGAGCGATGAGCAGTTCTTC	CASSQVGRRSDEQFF
TRBV3-1/TRBV3-2	-	-	TRBJ1-2	TGTGCCAGCAGCCAAGCCCCACAGTACTATGGCTACACCTTC	CASSQAPQYYGYTF
TRBV5-1	-	-	TRBJ2-5	TGCGCCAGCAGCTTGTCTCCTCGGGGTGAGGAGACCCAGTACTTC	CASSLSPRGEETQYF
TRBV28	-	-	TRBJ1-1	TGTGCCAGCAGTGTGTCCCCCGGGGGAGCCACTGAAGCTTTCTTT	CASSVSPGGATEAFF
TRBV9	-	TRBD1	TRBJ2-5	TGTGCCGGAAGTACAGGGGACGCAGAGACCCAGTACTTC	CAGSTGDAETQYF
TRBV10-3	-	-	TRBJ1-4	TGTGCCATCGGCGGGGCAACTAATGAAAAACTGTTTTTT	CAIGGATNEKLFF
TRBV7-2	-	-	TRBJ1-2	TGTGCCAGCAGCCCCACGAGGCAGACCTCTAACTATGGCTACACCTTC	CASSPTRQTSNYGYTF
TRBV9	-	-	TRBJ1-2	TGTGCCAGCAGCGCTCCCGGTCCGGGGGCACGCGGCTACACCTTC	CASSAPGPGARGYTF
TRBV28	-	TRBD2	TRBJ2-2	TGTGCCAGCAGCCGAGGACTAGGAGGTGCCGGGGAGCTGTTTTTT	CASSRGLGGAGELFF
TRBV5-4	-	-	TRBJ1-1	TGTGCCAGCAGCTTGGATCAGGGGAGGCGCGGCGCGAACACTGAAGCTTTCTTT	CASSLDQGRRGANTEAFF
TRBV18	-	-	TRBJ2-2	TGTGCCAGCTCACCATATTGGGGGCAGGGTGGCACCGGGGAGCTGTTTTTT	CASSPYWGQGGTGELFF
TRBV7-8	-	-	TRBJ2-7	TGTGCCAGCAGCTTATCCCCCGGGAGCTCCTACGAGCAGTACTTC	CASSLSPGSSYEQYF
TRBV12-3/TRBV12-4	-	-	TRBJ1-5	TGTGCCAGCAGTTTATTTCACAATCAGCCCCAGCATTTT	CASSLFHNQPQHF
TRBV27	-	TRBD1	TRBJ2-1	TGTGCCAGCAGTCTCAGACAGGGCTACAATGAGCAGTTCTTC	CASSLRQGYNEQFF
TRBV29-1	-	-	TRBJ1-1	TGCAGCGTTGAGGGCAGAATGAACACTGAAGCTTTCTTT	CSVEGRMNTEAFF
TRBV13	-	-	TRBJ1-2	TGTGCCAGCAGCCCGCCGAAGGGGGTATGGGGCTACACCTTC	CASSPPKGVWGYTF
TRBV9	-	-	TRBJ2-3	TGTGCCAGCAGCGTAGGAGGGTTGAGTGGGGATACGCAGTATTTT	CASSVGGLSGDTQYF
TRBV28	-	-	TRBJ1-4	TGTGCCAGCAGCCCGACCGGGACATACGACGAAAAACTGTTTTTT	CASSPTGTYDEKLFF
TRBV2	-	TRBD2	TRBJ2-1	TGTGCCAGCAGTGAACTAGCGGGGCAAGCCTACAATGAGCAGTTCTTC	CASSELAGQAYNEQFF
TRBV3-1/TRBV3-2	-	-	TRBJ2-1	TGTGCCAGCAGTCCCGACAGCGTCTCCTACAATGAGCAGTTCTTC	CASSPDSVSYNEQFF
TRBV4-1	-	-	TRBJ1-2	TGCGCCAGCAGCCAAGATAGGGACTTCTATGGCTACACCTTC	CASSQDRDFYGYTF
TRBV3-1/TRBV3-2	-	-	TRBJ1-5	TGTGCCAGCAGCCAGGCTCTCGGGAATCAGCCCCAGCATTTT	CASSQALGNQPQHF
TRBV9	-	-	TRBJ2-5	TGTGCCAGCAGCGTAGAGGGGCGGGAGACCCAGTACTTC	CASSVEGRETQYF
TRBV27	-	-	TRBJ1-1	TGTGCCAGCAGTTTCATGGGGGGCACTGAAGCTTTCTTT	CASSFMGGTEAFF
TRBV5-1	-	TRBD1	TRBJ1-1	TGCGCCAGCGCCAGGGACAGGGAGGGAACTCTGGTAGCTTTCTTT	CASARDREGTLVAFF
TRBV18	once	TRBD1	TRBJ1-6	TGTGCCAGCACTAACAGGGGGATGTCCAGCTCCTATAATTCACCCCTCCACTTT	CASTNRGMSSSYNSPLHF
TRBV27	-	-	TRBJ1-1	TGTGCCAGCGCACCGACGGGGAACACTGAAGCTTTCTTT	CASAPTGNTEAFF
TRBV6-4	once	-	TRBJ2-3	TGTGCCAGCAGTGAGTACTCGGTTGCAGATACGCAGTATTTT	CASSEYSVADTQYF
TRBV6-5	-	-	TRBJ1-2	TGTGCCAGCAGTTACGCCGGGGGAGGCTACACCTTC	CASSYAGGGYTF
TRBV11-2	-	TRBD2	TRBJ2-7	TGTGCCAGCAGCTTCCTGGCTAGCGGGAGCCCGTCGAACTACTACGAGCAGTACTTC	CASSFLASGSPSNYYEQYF
TRBV5-6	-	TRBD2	TRBJ2-5	TGTGCCAGCACCTTTAGCGGGAGGGGATTGGATGAGACCCAGTACTTC	CASTFSGRGLDETQYF
TRBV10-2	-	TRBD2	TRBJ2-3	TGCGCCAGCGTAGCGGGAGATACGCAGTATTTT	CASVAGDTQYF
TRBV7-9	-	-	TRBJ1-2	TGTGCCAGCAGCTTAGATACAGGGATCCACTATGGCTACACCTTC	CASSLDTGIHYGYTF
TRBV18	-	-	TRBJ1-1	TGTGCCAGCTCACCAACCCGGGGCACTGAAGCTTTCTTT	CASSPTRGTEAFF
TRBV3-1/TRBV3-2	-	-	TRBJ2-2	TGTGCCAGCAGCCCGTCAGGGATCGGGGAGCTGTTTTTT	CASSPSGIGELFF
TRBV19	once	-	TRBJ1-1	TGTGCCAGTAGATCCGGGGCGTGGGGAATGAACACTGAAGCTTTCTTT	CASRSGAWGMNTEAFF
TRBV7-3	-	-	TRBJ2-2	TGTGCCAGCAGCTTAGAACGGGAGAACACCGGGGAGCTGTTTTTT	CASSLERENTGELFF
TRBV2	-	TRBD2	TRBJ2-5	TGTGCCAGCAGCCAAGGGTGGCTAGCGGGGGCCAGGGAGACCCAGTACTTC	CASSQGWLAGARETQYF
TRBV13	-	TRBD1	TRBJ2-7	TGTGCCAGCAGTGACCGGACAGGGGGCTACGAGCAGTACTTC	CASSDRTGGYEQYF
TRBV19	-	TRBD1	TRBJ1-5	TGTGCCAGTAGTATCCTAGGGACAGGGAATCAGCCCCAGCATTTT	CASSILGTGNQPQHF
TRBV2	few	TRBD1	TRBJ1-3	TGTGCCAGCAGTGAGGGGACAGGGAACTCTGGAAACACCATATATTTT	CASSEGTGNSGNTIYF
TRBV28	-	-	TRBJ2-1	TGTGCCAGCAGTCCACAACGTGGGGGGAGCTCCTACAATGAGCAGTTCTTC	CASSPQRGGSSYNEQFF
TRBV9	-	-	TRBJ1-1	TGTGCCAGCAGCTTCGTCGGGGCGAACACTGAAGCTTTCTTT	CASSFVGANTEAFF
TRBV2	-	-	TRBJ1-6	TGTGCCAGCAGTGACCGTGCACTCGGGTACTCACCCCTCCACTTT	CASSDRALGYSPLHF
TRBV15	-	TRBD1	TRBJ1-2	TGTGCCACCAGCAGATCCGGACAGGGGTGGTATGGCTACACCTTC	CATSRSGQGWYGYTF
TRBV6-6	-	-	TRBJ2-2	TGTGCCAGCAAATGGGGATCTACGAACACCGGGGAGCTGTTTTTT	CASKWGSTNTGELFF
TRBV10-2	-	TRBD2	TRBJ2-7	TGCGCCAGCAGTGCCGCGGGAGGGGGCGAGCAGTACTTC	CASSAAGGGEQYF
TRBV7-2	-	-	TRBJ2-7	TGTGCCAGCAGGGGTGGGGGGCCTTCCGAGCAGTACTTC	CASRGGGPSEQYF
TRBV3-1/TRBV3-2	-	-	TRBJ2-7	TGTGCCAGCAGCCGGCTCGCCGAGCAGTACTTC	CASSRLAEQYF
TRBV5-5	-	TRBD1	TRBJ2-2	TGTGCCAGCAGCTTCTACCTCCGACAGGGCCGTAACACCGGGGAGCTGTTTTTT	CASSFYLRQGRNTGELFF